The 16 T cell receptor beta chains in this list originate from one sample, sequenced in a study of CD8 T cells in Susac syndrome. Reverse transcription of roughly 0.45 to 1 ug RNA was performed with random hexamers. TCRdb recomputed calls from the immunoSEQ multiplex PCR reads with MiXCR, one row per CDR3 protein. This sample has about 120,000 distinct CDR3 sequences, with around 90% found just once. The specimen was CD4+ T cells from PBMCs. The source of these receptors is a human donor in good health.

The gene calls are TRBV29-1 and TRBJ1-1, with D hard to call. Trimming stripped 6 bases from V and 1 base from J, with 12 bases between. The CDR3 has 13 residues. From germline, CDR1 is SQVTM and CDR2 ANQGSEA. The CDR3 sequence: CSVQMQKNTEAFF. For the CDR3, the DNA is TGCAGCGTCCAAATGCAGAAGAACACTGAAGCTTTCTTT.

The rearrangement uses TRBV11-1 and TRBJ2-3; a possible D gene is TRBD2 (6 bases). Germline CDR1 is SGHAT and CDR2 is FQDESV (reference sequence). V was clipped by 5 bases and J by 3 bases, with 12 bases between them. CDR3 length: 14 residues. CDR3 protein: CASSRNGGTDTQYF. Here the CDR3 DNA reads TGTGCCAGCAGCAGAAACGGGGGAACAGATACGCAGTATTTT.

V gene TRBV20-1 combines with J gene TRBJ2-5; maybe TRBD1 (6 bases). Trimming shortened V by 3 bases and J by 2 bases, and 13 bases separated the two germline ends. The CDR3 contains 14 residues. From germline, CDR1 is DFQATT and CDR2 SNEGSKA (reference sequence). CDR3 in DNA: TGCAGTGCTAGGTCCCCGCAGGGGCAAGAGACCCAGTACTTC. Protein sequence: CSARSPQGQETQYF.

J is TRBJ2-1 and V is TRBV10-3, with TRBD2 matching 8 bases. Germline V gene sequence: CDR1 ENHRY, CDR2 SYGVKD. V was clipped by 3 bases and J by 4 bases; unmatched bases: 5. CDR3 size: 15 residues. The CDR3: CAISEILADYNEQFF. The CDR3, as DNA: TGTGCCATCAGTGAAATACTAGCGGATTACAATGAGCAGTTCTTC.

CDR3 protein: CSARLGNQPQHF. CDR3 nucleotides: TGCAGTGCTAGATTAGGGAATCAGCCCCAGCATTTT. The chain recombines TRBV20-1 with TRBJ1-5; no definite D call. V was pared by 2 bases and J by 4 bases, with 6 bases between. The germline gives CDR1 DFQATT, CDR2 SNEGSKA (reference sequence). The CDR3 covers 12 residues.

V and J are TRBV7-2 and TRBJ2-3; no reliable D call. V was cut by 5 bases and J by 2 bases, with 8 bases left in between. The CDR3 runs 13 residues. The germline V gene encodes CDR1 SGHTA and CDR2 FQGNSA. The chain's CDR3 is CASSPTPTDTQYF. The CDR3 DNA reads as TGTGCCAGCAGCCCGACCCCCACAGATACGCAGTATTTT.

The rearrangement uses TRBV4-1 and TRBJ2-2, with 9 bases fitting TRBD1. From germline, CDR1 is MGHRA and CDR2 YSYEKL. This CDR3 region has 17 residues. V lost 0 bases, J lost 8 bases, and 10 bases stayed unmatched. The CDR3 sequence is CASSQDGTGSVHGELFF. The CDR3 region has the DNA TGCGCCAGCAGCCAAGATGGGACAGGGTCGGTCCATGGGGAGCTGTTTTTT.

V is TRBV7-2 and J is TRBJ2-3; D is uncertain. The V end lost 3 bases, the J end lost 3 bases, and 13 bases lay between the germline ends. Germline loops: CDR1 SGHTA, CDR2 FQGNSA. The CDR3 has 15 amino acids. In DNA, the CDR3 is TGTGCCAGCAGCTTTAACGGACGAGGAACAGATACGCAGTATTTT. Its protein product is CASSFNGRGTDTQYF.

The V and J genes are TRBV4-1 and TRBJ1-3; TRBD1 agrees at 12 bases. Germline loops: CDR1 MGHRA, CDR2 YSYEKL. V was pared by 4 bases and J by 3 bases, with 1 base of the junction left unmatched. The CDR3 has 15 amino acids. This CDR3 reads CASSRDRGLGNTIYF. The CDR3 DNA sequence: TGCGCCAGCAGCCGGGACAGGGGGCTTGGAAACACCATATATTTT.

V and J are TRBV7-3 and TRBJ2-1, with 11 bases identical to TRBD2. V gave up 5 bases and J gave up 6 bases; unmatched junction bases: 9. The germline gives CDR1 SGHTA, CDR2 FQGTGA. The CDR3 has 16 amino acids. As DNA, the CDR3 is TGTGCCAGCAGCCTGAATCCTAGCGGGAGGTTCAATGAGCAGTTCTTC. Encoded protein: CASSLNPSGRFNEQFF.

V and J are TRBV29-1 and TRBJ2-3, with 7 bases identical to TRBD1. The CDR3 has 11 residues. CDR1 and CDR2 from the germline V gene are SQVTM and ANQGSEA. The trim removed 7 bases at V and 6 bases at J, leaving 4 bases unmatched. CDR3 sequence (DNA): TGCAGCGAGAGACAGGGTGATACGCAGTATTTT. Its protein product is CSERQGDTQYF.

This chain links TRBV27 with TRBJ2-3; D may be TRBD1 or TRBD2 (5 bases each). Germline values: CDR1 MNHEY, CDR2 SMNVEV (reference sequence). Trimming stripped 2 bases from V and 4 bases from J, with 16 bases between. CDR3 length equals 16 residues. The CDR3 reads CASSLRGDRASDTQYF. The CDR3 bases are TGTGCCAGCAGTTTAAGGGGAGACAGAGCCTCAGATACGCAGTATTTT.

CDR3 residues: CATSSAPGRTNEKLFF. CDR3 nucleotides: TGTGCCACCAGCAGCGCTCCGGGACGGACTAATGAAAAACTGTTTTTT. The chain couples TRBV15 to TRBJ1-4; D perhaps matches TRBD1 (5 bases). Germline loops: CDR1 LNHNV, CDR2 YYDKDF (reference sequence). Trimming removed 3 bases at V and 2 bases at J, with 13 bases between. This CDR3 is built from 16 residues.

The V call is TRBV6-2 or TRBV6-3, the J call TRBJ2-2; possibly TRBD1 or TRBD2 for D (5 bases each). Germline CDR1 reads MNHEY; CDR2 reads SVGEGT. V was clipped by 7 bases and J by 1 base, with 13 bases between them. CDR3 length: 15 residues. The CDR3: CASTEGTLNTGELFF. The CDR3 bases are TGTGCCAGCACCGAAGGGACGTTGAACACCGGGGAGCTGTTTTTT.

This clonotype was detected only once. The chain carries TRBV6-5 and TRBJ2-1; the D is unclear. CDR3 length: 13 amino acids. Germline V gene lookup returns CDR1 MNHEY and CDR2 SVGAGI. V was cut by 4 bases and J by 7 bases, with 11 bases left in between. The CDR3, as DNA: TGTGCCAGCAGTTTCGGACCGCGAAATGAGCAGTTCTTC. This codes for CASSFGPRNEQFF.

The chain couples TRBV7-9 to TRBJ2-3; the D gene could be TRBD1 or TRBD2 (5 bases each). Trimming cost V 5 bases and J 4 bases, with 16 bases left between them. Per germline, CDR1 SEHNR and CDR2 FQNEAQ (reference sequence). The CDR3 is made up of 15 amino acids. CDR3 protein: CASSPPGIGADTQYF. The DNA of the CDR3 is TGTGCCAGCAGCCCACCGGGAATAGGGGCAGATACGCAGTATTTT.